A selection of T cell receptor beta chains follows, all from one sample in a study of cytomegalovirus exposure and HLA in healthy donors. Produced via immunoSEQ multiplex PCR; TCRdb's table is partial and in-frame only. The sample has 120,000 to 150,000 clones; 82% are singletons. Sequenced material: PBMCs. Receptors originate from a male donor in good health and CMV-seronegative. The CDR3 runs from the conserved cysteine through the conserved F or W. The D gene is left open where the match is weak. Size is stated for part of the rows, as once, few or many counts, or as a class when the clone is expanded.

cdr3_length	clone_size	d_call	v_call	j_call	cdr3_aa	cdr3_nt
16	.	TRBD2	TRBV19	TRBJ2-7	CASRETGTSGSYEQYF	TGTGCCAGTAGAGAGACCGGGACTAGTGGCTCCTACGAGCAGTACTTC
16	few	.	TRBV25-1	TRBJ1-2	CASSETIDRPTYGYTF	TGTGCCAGCAGTGAGACCATAGACAGGCCGACGTATGGCTACACCTTC
15	.	.	TRBV6-5	TRBJ2-2	CARHRQGKNTGELFF	TGTGCCAGGCACCGGCAGGGGAAGAACACCGGGGAGCTGTTTTTT
19	.	TRBD2	TRBV15	TRBJ2-7	CATSRESGLAKGSSYEQYF	TGTGCCACCAGCAGAGAATCGGGACTAGCAAAAGGGTCCTCCTACGAGCAGTACTTC
14	.	.	TRBV5-1	TRBJ2-3	CASSLQEPGDTQYF	TGCGCCAGCAGCTTGCAAGAGCCCGGAGATACGCAGTATTTT
17	.	TRBD1	TRBV5-1	TRBJ2-3	CASSLTRAGGITDTQYF	TGCGCCAGCAGCTTGACCAGGGCAGGGGGCATCACAGATACGCAGTATTTT
15	.	TRBD1	TRBV5-5	TRBJ2-3	CASSSGGTGADTQYF	TGTGCCAGCAGCTCCGGCGGGACAGGGGCAGATACGCAGTATTTT
16	.	.	TRBV21-1	TRBJ2-1	CASSFELAGVYNEQFF	TGTGCCAGCAGCTTCGAACTAGCGGGCGTATACAATGAGCAGTTCTTC
16	few	.	TRBV14	TRBJ2-1	CASSPYYAVPYNEQFF	TGTGCCAGCAGCCCCTACTACGCTGTCCCCTACAATGAGCAGTTCTTC
14	.	.	TRBV30	TRBJ2-4	CAWGRGLAKNIQYF	TGTGCCTGGGGTAGGGGGTTAGCCAAAAACATTCAGTACTTC
17	.	TRBD2	TRBV6-1	TRBJ2-1	CASSGRLAGGPYNEQFF	TGTGCCAGCAGTGGCCGACTAGCGGGAGGACCTTACAATGAGCAGTTCTTC
16	.	TRBD1	TRBV4-2	TRBJ2-1	CASSQEEGQGYNEQFF	TGTGCCAGCAGCCAAGAAGAGGGACAGGGGTACAATGAGCAGTTCTTC
15	.	TRBD2	TRBV12-5	TRBJ2-2	CASGRDYWNTGELFF	TGTGCTAGTGGACGGGACTATTGGAACACCGGGGAGCTGTTTTTT
16	.	TRBD1	TRBV27	TRBJ1-2	CASSLTFGTGRHGYTF	TGTGCCAGCAGTCTCACTTTCGGGACAGGGAGGCATGGCTACACCTTC
14	.	TRBD1	TRBV19	TRBJ2-2	CASSHGTGTGELFF	TGTGCCAGTAGTCACGGGACAGGGACCGGGGAGCTGTTTTTT
16	.	TRBD2	TRBV6-6	TRBJ2-3	CASTEGSGSSTDTQYF	TGTGCCAGCACCGAAGGTAGCGGGAGTTCCACAGATACGCAGTATTTT
13	.	.	TRBV15	TRBJ2-7	CATSKATRYEQYF	TGTGCCACCAGCAAAGCCACTAGGTACGAGCAGTACTTC
14	.	TRBD1	TRBV2	TRBJ1-1	CASRHRGLNTEAFF	TGTGCCAGCAGGCACAGGGGATTGAACACTGAAGCTTTCTTT
15	once	.	TRBV27	TRBJ2-3	CASSFEVGSTDTQYF	TGTGCCAGCAGTTTCGAGGTCGGTAGCACAGATACGCAGTATTTT
15	.	.	TRBV6-5	TRBJ2-7	CASSYSAGVAYEQYF	TGTGCCAGCAGTTACTCCGCAGGGGTGGCCTACGAGCAGTACTTC
13	.	.	TRBV29-1	TRBJ1-1	CSAPTESNTEAFF	TGCAGCGCACCGACAGAGTCGAACACTGAAGCTTTCTTT
18	once	.	TRBV5-6	TRBJ2-6	CASSRILVRVSGANVLTF	TGTGCCAGCAGCCGAATCTTGGTGAGGGTCTCTGGGGCCAACGTCCTGACTTTC
14	once	.	TRBV2	TRBJ2-5	CASHPWEDGETQYF	TGTGCCAGCCACCCCTGGGAGGACGGGGAGACCCAGTACTTC
14	.	TRBD2	TRBV29-1	TRBJ2-1	CSVEGTSGNDEQFF	TGCAGCGTGGAGGGGACTAGCGGGAATGATGAGCAGTTCTTC
17	many	TRBD2	TRBV4-2	TRBJ2-6	CASSQGTSSSGANVLTF	TGTGCCAGCAGCCAAGGGACTAGCAGCTCTGGGGCCAACGTCCTGACTTTC
12	.	.	TRBV5-1	TRBJ1-1	CASSPDRTEAFF	TGCGCCAGCAGCCCTGACAGAACTGAAGCTTTCTTT
17	.	.	TRBV5-1	TRBJ2-3	CASSPGSSGLSTDTQYF	TGCGCCAGCAGCCCAGGGTCTTCGGGCTTGAGCACAGATACGCAGTATTTT
12	.	TRBD1	TRBV19	TRBJ2-7	CASAGGTYEQYF	TGTGCCAGCGCAGGGGGCACCTACGAGCAGTACTTC
19	.	.	TRBV7-6	TRBJ2-7	CASSRTRPAPGLRTYEQYF	TGTGCCAGCAGTCGCACCCGACCGGCACCAGGGTTAAGGACCTACGAGCAGTACTTC
14	few	TRBD2	TRBV7-2	TRBJ2-3	CASSSLAGADTQYF	TGTGCCAGCAGCTCGCTAGCGGGAGCAGATACGCAGTATTTT
17	once	TRBD2	TRBV7-6	TRBJ2-3	CASSSPRGGPVTDTQYF	TGTGCCAGTAGCTCGCCTCGGGGGGGTCCTGTCACAGATACGCAGTATTTT
13	.	.	TRBV10-3	TRBJ1-2	CASTRDFNYGYTF	TGTGCCAGCACGAGAGATTTCAACTATGGCTACACCTTC
14	.	.	TRBV27	TRBJ1-1	CASSLGAGSTEAFF	TGTGCCAGCAGTTTGGGGGCAGGGAGCACTGAAGCTTTCTTT
15	.	.	TRBV15	TRBJ2-1	CATSRTGYDYNEQFF	TGTGCCACCAGCCGAACAGGGTATGACTACAATGAGCAGTTCTTC
9	.	.	TRBV20-1	TRBJ1-2	CSAVRGYTF	TGCAGTGCTGTCAGGGGCTACACCTTC
15	.	.	TRBV11-2	TRBJ2-3	CASRIRLRPTDTQYF	TGTGCCAGCAGAATCCGACTGCGCCCCACAGATACGCAGTATTTT
15	few	TRBD2	TRBV11-3	TRBJ2-5	CASSLSSGNQETQYF	TGTGCCAGCAGCTTATCTAGCGGAAACCAAGAGACCCAGTACTTC
15	few	TRBD2	TRBV9	TRBJ2-3	CASRPGDYYTDTQYF	TGTGCCAGCAGGCCCGGGGACTACTACACAGATACGCAGTATTTT
12	.	TRBD1	TRBV2	TRBJ1-2	CASAWTGDGYTF	TGTGCCAGCGCATGGACAGGGGATGGCTACACCTTC
13	.	.	TRBV9	TRBJ2-1	CASSGTVDNEQFF	TGTGCCAGCAGCGGCACAGTGGACAATGAGCAGTTCTTC
13	.	.	TRBV11-2	TRBJ1-1	CASSLYRNTEAFF	TGTGCCAGCAGCTTATACAGGAACACTGAAGCTTTCTTT
17	.	TRBD2	TRBV4-1	TRBJ2-2	CASSQIGGGRTYGELFF	TGCGCCAGCAGCCAGATTGGAGGCGGGAGGACCTACGGGGAGCTGTTTTTT
14	.	.	TRBV7-8	TRBJ2-4	CASSLDRAKNIQYF	TGTGCCAGCAGCTTAGACAGGGCCAAAAACATTCAGTACTTC
13	.	.	TRBV5-4	TRBJ2-5	CASSLDPGETQYF	TGTGCCAGCAGCTTGGATCCGGGGGAGACCCAGTACTTC
17	once	TRBD1	TRBV5-4	TRBJ2-1	CASSLAGTGGGGREQFF	TGTGCCAGCAGCTTGGCCGGGACAGGGGGCGGTGGGCGTGAGCAGTTCTTC
16	once	.	TRBV7-8	TRBJ1-5	CASSLEGGHSNQPQHF	TGTGCCAGCAGCTTAGAGGGGGGGCATAGCAATCAGCCCCAGCATTTT
15	.	TRBD2	TRBV7-3	TRBJ2-1	CASSLGLAGHNEQFF	TGTGCCAGCAGCCTAGGATTAGCGGGCCACAATGAGCAGTTCTTC
14	.	TRBD2	TRBV6-1	TRBJ2-1	CASSGLAGANEQFF	TGTGCCAGCAGCGGACTAGCGGGAGCCAATGAGCAGTTCTTC